These 17 T cell receptor beta chains share one sample of origin, sequenced in a study of T cells after yellow fever vaccination. One entry per CDR3 protein, called by TCRdb with MiXCR from the 5' RACE reads. The table lists 110,000 or so distinct CDR3 sequences, roughly 7.9% of them singletons. The specimen was CD4+ T cells sorted from PBMCs, collected more than 40 days after the first yellow fever vaccination. The receptors were gathered from a man aged 18 to 29 who received the YFV17D yellow fever vaccine.

This rearrangement joins TRBV20-1 to TRBJ1-5; 9 bases fit TRBD1. This CDR3 is built from 16 residues. CDR1 DFQATT and CDR2 SNEGSKA come from the germline V gene (reference sequence). The trim removed 6 bases at V and 3 bases at J, leaving 12 bases unmatched. CDR3 sequence: CSAHRPGTGINQPQHF. The DNA of the CDR3 is TGCAGTGCCCACAGACCCGGGACAGGGATCAATCAGCCCCAGCATTTT.

Many counts were recorded for this clonotype. The chain employs TRBV5-1 and TRBJ1-4; 9 bases are shared with TRBD1. V gave up 3 bases and J gave up 5 bases; unmatched junction bases: 5. The germline gives CDR1 SGHRS, CDR2 YFSETQ. The CDR3 covers 15 residues. CDR3 sequence: CASSWLTGGNEKLFF. The CDR3 DNA sequence: TGCGCCAGCAGCTGGTTGACAGGGGGAAATGAAAAACTGTTTTTT.

In this sample, this clonotype turned up many times. The V call is TRBV5-1, the J call TRBJ2-7; 7 nucleotides line up with TRBD2. CDR3 size: 14 residues. The V gene end was trimmed by 1 base and the J gene end by 5 bases; junction bases not matched to a gene: 6. CDR1 SGHRS and CDR2 YFSETQ come from the germline V gene. CDR3 sequence reads: CASSLQSGEDEQYF. CDR3 in DNA: TGCGCCAGCAGCTTGCAAAGCGGGGAGGACGAGCAGTACTTC.

The table lists this clonotype with a few counts. The V call is TRBV5-4, the J call TRBJ1-3; no definite D call. CDR1 and CDR2 from the germline V gene are SGHNT and YYREEE (reference sequence). V was trimmed by 3 bases and J by 0 bases, leaving 16 bases between them. CDR3 length: 17 residues. CDR3 loop: CASSWGGGLLSGNTIYF. CDR3 bases: TGTGCCAGCAGCTGGGGAGGAGGCCTACTCTCTGGAAACACCATATATTTT.

This clonotype has a count of ten or more. The rearrangement links TRBV12-3 or TRBV12-4 to TRBJ2-1, with D uncertain. The CDR3 contains 12 residues. Trimming left V 4 bases short and J 15 bases short, with 16 bases between. The CDR3 is CASSYSTLGRFF. The CDR3 bases are TGTGCCAGCAGTTATTCGACTCTTGGGCGGTTCTTC.

This clonotype was detected many times. The chain joins TRBV5-6 to TRBJ2-6, with D perhaps being TRBD1 or TRBD2 (5 bases each). Trimming stripped 10 bases from V and 3 bases from J, with 11 bases between. In germline, CDR1 is SGHDT, CDR2 YYEEEE. The CDR3 runs 13 residues. In nucleotides, the CDR3 is TGTGCCGGGGGAACTAGTGGGGCCAACGTCCTGACTTTC. Translated: CAGGTSGANVLTF. Looking up the rest from reference TRBV5-6 and TRBJ2-6 gives the full variable domain: DAGVTQSPTHLIKTRGQQVTLRCSPKSGHDTVSWYQQALGQGPQFIFQYYEEEERQRGNFPDRFSGHQFPNYSSELNVNALLLGDSALYLCAGGTSGANVLTFGAGSRLTVL.

V gene TRBV4-3 combines with J gene TRBJ2-3; perhaps TRBD1 as D (6 bases). Germline CDR1 and CDR2: LGHNA and YSLEER. Trimming removed 0 bases from V and 4 bases from J, with 14 bases in between. The CDR3 loop spans 16 amino acids. The CDR3 region has the DNA TGCGCCAGCAGCCAAGAAACAGGGTGGTTGGCAGATACGCAGTATTTT. It translates to CASSQETGWLADTQYF.

This clonotype was detected many times. The chain joins TRBV10-3 to TRBJ2-3; D ambiguous. Trimming cost V 6 bases and J 4 bases, with 14 bases left between them. This CDR3 has 14 residues. Germline V CDR1 and CDR2: ENHRY, SYGVKD. CDR3 amino acids: CAIRFSSRADTQYF. CDR3 nucleotide sequence: TGTGCCATCAGGTTCAGTTCACGCGCAGATACGCAGTATTTT.

This clonotype was recorded at least ten times. CDR3 sequence (DNA): TGTGCCAGCAGTGTAACAGGGGAATCACCCCTCCACTTT. Encoded protein: CASSVTGESPLHF. The V gene is TRBV12-3 or TRBV12-4, the J gene TRBJ1-6; TRBD1 matches 7 bases. This CDR3 comprises 13 residues. Trimming removed 5 bases from V and 10 bases from J; junction bases left unmatched: 5.

This chain uses TRBV25-1 with TRBJ2-7; the D gene is possibly TRBD1 (6 bases). Looked up from germline, CDR1 is MGHDK and CDR2 is SYGVNS. Trimming shortened V by 8 bases and J by 2 bases, and 10 bases separated the two germline ends. This CDR3 region has 12 residues. The CDR3 loop is CASGWTAYEQYF. The CDR3 bases are TGTGCCAGCGGATGGACAGCCTACGAGCAGTACTTC.

This clonotype was counted between two and nine times. The CDR3 reads CASSPPTGTIDEQYF. Written as DNA, the CDR3 is TGTGCCAGCTCACCCCCGACAGGGACGATCGACGAGCAGTACTTC. V usage is TRBV18 and J usage is TRBJ2-7; TRBD1 aligns across 7 bases. In germline, CDR1 is KGHSH, CDR2 LQKENI. V lost 3 bases to trimming and J lost 5 bases; unmatched junction nucleotides: 10. The CDR3 is 15 amino acids.

This clonotype was counted at least ten times. This sequence joins TRBV4-3 and TRBJ1-1, with D possibly being TRBD1 (5 bases). The CDR3 extends over 18 amino acids. Trimming shortened V by 4 bases and J by 0 bases, and 21 bases separated the two germline ends. CDR1 is LGHNA, CDR2 YSLEER, per germline. The CDR3 loop is CASSPYAGSVGVNTEAFF. The DNA of the CDR3 is TGCGCCAGCAGCCCGTACGCGGGGAGCGTGGGGGTGAACACTGAAGCTTTCTTT.

The table lists this clonotype with a few counts. The V call is TRBV7-2, the J call TRBJ2-7; perhaps TRBD2 as D (6 bases). Germline V gene sequence: CDR1 SGHTA, CDR2 FQGNSA. V was pared by 5 bases and J by 2 bases, with 16 bases between. CDR3 size: 15 residues. CDR3 protein: CASSPTGGAAYEQYF. The CDR3 coding sequence is TGTGCCAGCAGCCCTACGGGCGGGGCTGCCTACGAGCAGTACTTC.

This clonotype was counted many times. The CDR3 DNA reads as TGTGCCAGCAGTTTTGCCAGGGACGGATCACCCCTCCACTTT. Encoded protein: CASSFARDGSPLHF. The chain couples TRBV6-5 to TRBJ1-6, with D possibly TRBD1 on 5 matching bases. Germline loops: CDR1 MNHEY, CDR2 SVGAGI. V lost 4 bases, J lost 10 bases, and 14 bases lay in between. The CDR3 covers 14 residues.

As concerns this clonotype: This may be a read error: a much more frequent sequence differs by one nucleotide. The chain joins TRBV5-1 to TRBJ2-7; TRBD1 might be the D (6 bases). V lost 10 bases and J 1 base, leaving 21 bases between the germline ends. The CDR3 spans 15 residues. From germline, CDR1 is SGHRS and CDR2 YFSETQ. CDR3 in amino acids: CAGRVATGRSYEQYV. The CDR3 DNA is TGCGCCGGCCGAGTAGCAACAGGGCGATCCTACGAGCAGTACGTC.

This clonotype was detected only a few times. The gene calls are TRBV5-6 and TRBJ2-6; no firm D call. This CDR3 has 15 amino acids. Germline V lookup: CDR1 SGHDT, CDR2 YYEEEE. The V end was cut by 2 bases, the J end by 2 bases, with 8 bases between. The DNA of the CDR3 is TGTGCCAGCAGCTTTCGTGAAACTGGGGCCAACGTCCTGACTTTC. Protein: CASSFRETGANVLTF.

In this sample, this clonotype turned up many times. The chain carries TRBV3-1 and TRBJ2-5; D gene ambiguous. CDR1 is LGHDT, CDR2 YNNKEL, per germline (reference sequence). This CDR3 has 13 amino acids. V was shortened by 0 bases and J by 5 bases, with 7 bases between the two germline ends. DNA for the CDR3: TGTGCCAGCAGCCAAGACCGCCGGGAGACCCAGTACTTC. Amino acids: CASSQDRRETQYF.